This is a list of T cell receptor beta chains from one sample in a study of response to subunit inactivated influenza vaccine. TCRdb itself ran the RT-PCR reads through MiXCR, one entry per CDR3 protein. The sample includes 150,000 to 200,000 distinct CDR3 sequences, roughly 12% seen only once; the top ten take approximately 30%. The sample also formed part of further work on T cells expressing NK-cell markers.

The specimen was CD8+ T cells sorted from PBMCs, collected roughly 12 days after vaccination. The receptors here all came from a middle-aged man who received an inactivated influenza vaccine. Each CDR3 is given with its conserved first and last residue. A D gene is named only where the DNA matches it firmly. Size tells how often a clone was seen (once, few, many) or the class of an expanded clone, and some rows leave it out.

d_call,v_call,j_call,clone_size,cdr3_aa,cdr3_nt
TRBD2,TRBV9,TRBJ2-2,few,CASSASGNPNTGELFF,TGTGCCAGCAGCGCTAGCGGGAACCCGAACACCGGGGAGCTGTTTTTT
-,TRBV19,TRBJ1-5,few,CASSIVTGDSNQPQHF,TGTGCCAGTAGTATAGTGACAGGCGATAGCAATCAGCCCCAGCATTTT
TRBD1,TRBV29-1,TRBJ2-7,many,CSVEATGTGTYEQYF,TGCAGCGTTGAAGCGACCGGGACAGGTACCTACGAGCAGTACTTC
-,TRBV3-1,TRBJ2-2,many,CASSQGSPGELFF,TGTGCCAGCAGCCAAGGGTCCCCCGGGGAGCTGTTTTTT
-,TRBV4-2,TRBJ2-4,-,CASSQQDRAGTGRNIQYF,TGTGCCAGCAGCCAACAGGATCGGGCGGGTACGGGACGAAACATTCAGTACTTC
TRBD1,TRBV7-9,TRBJ1-2,many,CASSLPGQGNGYTF,TGTGCCAGCAGCTTACCGGGACAGGGGAATGGCTACACCTTC
-,TRBV10-1,TRBJ2-3,-,CASSGTPDTQYF,TGCGCCAGCAGCGGGACACCTGATACGCAGTATTTT
-,TRBV7-9,TRBJ2-7,-,CASSLLRDTYYEQYF,TGTGCCAGCAGCTTGCTTCGGGACACTTACTACGAGCAGTACTTC
TRBD1,TRBV4-2,TRBJ1-1,few,CASSQHRGRGTEAFF,TGTGCCAGCAGCCAGCACAGGGGGCGCGGCACTGAAGCTTTCTTT
-,TRBV27,TRBJ2-1,-,CASSLSIPAGWHNEQFF,TGTGCCAGCAGTTTATCGATACCTGCAGGGTGGCACAATGAGCAGTTCTTC
TRBD2,TRBV4-3,TRBJ2-5,-,CASSQGTSGTETQYF,TGCGCCAGCAGCCAAGGTACTAGCGGGACAGAGACCCAGTACTTC
TRBD2,TRBV6-5,TRBJ2-7,few,CASSFGPAGVEQYF,TGTGCCAGCAGTTTTGGTCCCGCGGGGGTCGAGCAGTACTTC
-,TRBV6-2/TRBV6-3,TRBJ2-4,-,CASSFITTGEETKNIQYF,TGTGCCAGCAGTTTCATAACCACAGGGGAGGAAACCAAAAACATTCAGTACTTC
-,TRBV25-1,TRBJ2-7,-,CASSPLTRTYEQYF,TGTGCCAGCAGTCCTCTGACAAGAACCTACGAGCAGTACTTC
TRBD1,TRBV11-2,TRBJ2-6,-,CASSFYTIRDRDHSGANVLTF,TGTGCCAGCAGCTTCTATACAATCCGGGACAGGGACCACTCTGGGGCCAACGTCCTGACTTTC
-,TRBV28,TRBJ1-6,few,CASTRGRWIGRNSPLHF,TGTGCCAGCACCAGGGGCCGGTGGATAGGCCGTAATTCACCCCTCCACTTT
-,TRBV4-1,TRBJ2-3,many,CASSHEQGVLTDTQYF,TGCGCCAGCAGCCATGAACAGGGAGTCCTCACAGATACGCAGTATTTT
-,TRBV12-3/TRBV12-4,TRBJ2-1,-,CASSFIVGGGEQFF,TGTGCCAGCAGTTTTATAGTAGGGGGGGGAGAGCAGTTCTTC
TRBD2,TRBV9,TRBJ2-1,many,CASSATSGYNEQFF,TGTGCCAGCAGCGCGACTAGCGGCTACAATGAGCAGTTCTTC
-,TRBV7-2,TRBJ2-1,few,CASSPAPGTEQFF,TGTGCCAGCAGCCCGGCGCCTGGCACTGAGCAGTTCTTC
-,TRBV7-9,TRBJ2-5,few,CASSLPNWPPGTQYF,TGTGCCAGCAGCTTACCAAACTGGCCCCCCGGGACCCAGTACTTC
-,TRBV12-3/TRBV12-4,TRBJ2-3,-,CASRTGFSGGSTDTQYF,TGTGCCAGCAGGACAGGGTTCTCGGGAGGCAGCACAGATACGCAGTATTTT
TRBD2,TRBV11-1,TRBJ2-1,-,CASSPGTSGLNEQFF,TGTGCCAGCAGCCCTGGGACTAGCGGACTCAATGAGCAGTTCTTC
-,TRBV6-5,TRBJ2-1,many,CASGPTVEQFF,TGTGCCAGCGGTCCCACAGTTGAGCAGTTCTTC
-,TRBV7-9,TRBJ2-1,many,CASSLEFNEQFF,TGTGCCAGCAGCTTAGAATTCAATGAGCAGTTCTTC
TRBD1,TRBV19,TRBJ2-7,many,CASSYGTGGYEQYF,TGTGCCAGTAGTTATGGGACAGGGGGTTACGAGCAGTACTTC
-,TRBV5-1,TRBJ2-7,many,CASSLRQPTYEQYF,TGCGCCAGCAGCTTGCGCCAGCCAACCTACGAGCAGTACTTC
TRBD1,TRBV2,TRBJ1-5,-,CASSSGQGGQPQHF,TGTGCCAGCAGTTCGGGACAGGGAGGTCAGCCCCAGCATTTT
TRBD1,TRBV28,TRBJ1-3,-,CASSLGDRGSGNTIYF,TGTGCCAGCAGTTTAGGTGACAGGGGGTCTGGAAACACCATATATTTT
TRBD2,TRBV28,TRBJ2-1,-,CASSLRLAAGPYNEQFF,TGTGCCAGCAGTCTAAGACTAGCGGCGGGTCCATACAATGAGCAGTTCTTC
TRBD1,TRBV29-1,TRBJ2-7,few,CSAAGQGLYEQYF,TGCAGCGCCGCCGGACAGGGTCTCTACGAGCAGTACTTC
-,TRBV28,TRBJ2-1,-,CASSRNEQFF,TGTGCCAGCAGCCGCAATGAGCAGTTCTTC
TRBD2,TRBV12-3/TRBV12-4,TRBJ2-1,-,CASSLRGLAGLNEQFF,TGTGCCAGCAGTTTAAGGGGACTAGCGGGGTTGAATGAGCAGTTCTTC
-,TRBV5-1,TRBJ1-3,few,CATSDGNTIYF,TGCGCCACCTCGGACGGAAACACCATATATTTT
TRBD2,TRBV7-9,TRBJ2-1,-,CASSSGTSLNEQFF,TGTGCCAGCAGCTCCGGGACTAGCTTAAATGAGCAGTTCTTC
TRBD2,TRBV10-3,TRBJ2-1,few,CAISQTSGGAGEQFF,TGTGCCATCAGTCAGACTAGCGGGGGGGCCGGTGAGCAGTTCTTC
-,TRBV7-2,TRBJ2-7,-,CASSLSIPSYEQYF,TGTGCCAGCAGCTTATCCATCCCTTCCTACGAGCAGTACTTC
TRBD1,TRBV10-2,TRBJ1-2,few,CAINDGTGYGYTF,TGCGCCATCAACGACGGGACAGGCTATGGCTACACCTTC
-,TRBV29-1,TRBJ2-2,many,CSVDGVNGELFF,TGCAGCGTTGATGGGGTGAACGGGGAGCTGTTTTTT
-,TRBV13,TRBJ2-7,-,CASSRRPYEQYF,TGTGCCAGCAGCCGCCGACCCTACGAGCAGTACTTC
-,TRBV9,TRBJ2-7,-,CASSVEGGSYEQYF,TGTGCCAGCAGCGTAGAGGGGGGATCGTACGAGCAGTACTTC
TRBD1,TRBV11-2,TRBJ2-7,few,CASSSTGTGLSYEQYF,TGTGCCAGCAGCTCCACCGGGACAGGCCTCTCCTACGAGCAGTACTTC
TRBD1,TRBV2,TRBJ2-7,-,CASRFGTGGYEQYF,TGTGCCAGCAGGTTTGGGACAGGGGGCTACGAGCAGTACTTC
-,TRBV28,TRBJ2-7,few,CASKASYEQYF,TGTGCCAGCAAAGCAAGCTACGAGCAGTACTTC
TRBD1,TRBV12-3/TRBV12-4,TRBJ1-1,few,CASQGETEAFF,TGTGCCAGTCAGGGGGAGACTGAAGCTTTCTTT
-,TRBV11-2,TRBJ2-1,few,CASSLNLVYPYNEQFF,TGTGCCAGCAGCCTGAACTTAGTTTACCCCTACAATGAGCAGTTCTTC
-,TRBV27,TRBJ2-5,-,CASSLLGPQTPGDQYF,TGTGCCAGCAGTTTACTCGGCCCACAGACGCCGGGGGACCAGTACTTC
TRBD2,TRBV4-2,TRBJ2-7,few,CASSQDRLAGPIYEQYF,TGTGCCAGCAGCCAAGATAGGTTAGCGGGACCAATTTACGAGCAGTACTTC
-,TRBV14,TRBJ2-7,-,CASSQGWGLGEQYF,TGTGCCAGCAGCCAAGGCTGGGGGCTGGGGGAGCAGTACTTC
TRBD2,TRBV9,TRBJ2-3,-,CASSGMRLAGLSTDTQYF,TGTGCCAGCAGCGGTATGAGATTAGCGGGACTAAGCACAGATACGCAGTATTTT
-,TRBV6-2/TRBV6-3,TRBJ2-7,few,CASSSGRHPTYEQYF,TGTGCCAGCAGCTCGGGACGCCATCCCACCTACGAGCAGTACTTC
TRBD2,TRBV4-3,TRBJ2-2,-,CASSQLAGAGGELFF,TGCGCCAGCAGCCAACTAGCGGGGGCGGGCGGGGAGCTGTTTTTT
-,TRBV7-8,TRBJ1-1,few,CASSYLGEQNTEAFF,TGTGCCAGCAGCTATTTGGGGGAGCAGAACACTGAAGCTTTCTTT
TRBD2,TRBV6-2/TRBV6-3,TRBJ2-7,-,CASSTFDSGRAIYEQYF,TGTGCCAGCAGTACTTTCGATAGCGGGAGGGCCATCTACGAGCAGTACTTC
-,TRBV12-3/TRBV12-4,TRBJ2-1,many,CASNSQGWNNEQFF,TGTGCCAGCAACTCCCAGGGGTGGAACAATGAGCAGTTCTTC